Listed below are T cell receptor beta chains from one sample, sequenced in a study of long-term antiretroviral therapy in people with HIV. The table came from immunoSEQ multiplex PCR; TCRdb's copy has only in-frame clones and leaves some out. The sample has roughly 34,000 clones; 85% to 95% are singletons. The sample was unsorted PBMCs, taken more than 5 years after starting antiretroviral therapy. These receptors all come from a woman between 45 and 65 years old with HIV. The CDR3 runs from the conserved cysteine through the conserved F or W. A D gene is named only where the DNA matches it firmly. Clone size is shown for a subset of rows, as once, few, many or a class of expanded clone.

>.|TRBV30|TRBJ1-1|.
TGTGCCTGGTTTCTCGAAGTTGAAGCTTTCTTT
CAWFLEVEAFF
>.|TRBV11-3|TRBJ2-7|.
TGTGCCAGCAGCTTAGATCGGTCCTACGAGCAGTACTTC
CASSLDRSYEQYF
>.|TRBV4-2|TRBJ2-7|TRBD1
TGTGCCAGCAGCCAAGATCCTACTCCGGGACAGGGGAAGTACGAGCAGTACTTC
CASSQDPTPGQGKYEQYF
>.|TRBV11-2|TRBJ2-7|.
TGTGCCAGCAGCTATGGTCCCGAGCAGTACTTC
CASSYGPEQYF
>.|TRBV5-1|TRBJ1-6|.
TGCGCCAGCAGCTCGGCGGACGGCGAAAATTCACCCCTCCACTTT
CASSSADGENSPLHF
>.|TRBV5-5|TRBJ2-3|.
TGTGCCAGCAGCACTCATCTGTCCCAAGATACGCAGTATTTT
CASSTHLSQDTQYF
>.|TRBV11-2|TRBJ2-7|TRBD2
TGTGCCAGCAGCTTAAAACCGGGGGGGGAACGGGGCGAGCAGTACTTC
CASSLKPGGERGEQYF
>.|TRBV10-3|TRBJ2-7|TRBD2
TGTGCCATCAGTGAGCCCAGGGAGGGTGGCGAGCAGTACTTC
CAISEPREGGEQYF
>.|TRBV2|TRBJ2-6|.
TGTGCCAGCAGTGAATGGCCGGGGGCCAACGTCCTGACTTTC
CASSEWPGANVLTF
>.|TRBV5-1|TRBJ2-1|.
TGCGCCAGCAGCTTGCAGCTGAAAAGCTCCTACAATGAGCAGTTCTTC
CASSLQLKSSYNEQFF
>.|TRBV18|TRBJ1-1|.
TGTGCCAGCTCACTCAAGGACGGGAACACTGAAGCTTTCTTT
CASSLKDGNTEAFF
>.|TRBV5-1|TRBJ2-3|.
TGCGCCAGCAGCTTGGGCGGTGGGGCAGATACGCAGTATTTT
CASSLGGGADTQYF
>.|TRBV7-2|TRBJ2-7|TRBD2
TGTGCCAGCAGCTTAGAAGGGGGGCGGGGGGCCCCCTACGAGCAGTACTTC
CASSLEGGRGAPYEQYF
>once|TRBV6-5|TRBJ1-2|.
TGTGCCAGCAGTTACTTTGCCAGGGGCTATGGCTACACCTTC
CASSYFARGYGYTF
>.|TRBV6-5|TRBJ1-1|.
TGTGCCAGCAGTTACGGACAGTACGCTATGAACACTGAAGCTTTCTTT
CASSYGQYAMNTEAFF
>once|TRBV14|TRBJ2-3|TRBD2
TGTGCCAGCAGCACCCGGACTAGCAGTAGCACAGATACGCAGTATTTT
CASSTRTSSSTDTQYF
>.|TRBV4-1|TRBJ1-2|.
TGCGCCAGCAGCCAGGAGGCAGGGAGGAACTATGGCTACACCTTC
CASSQEAGRNYGYTF
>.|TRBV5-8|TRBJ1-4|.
TGTGCCAGCAGCCAACAAAAGGAAAAACTGTTTTTT
CASSQQKEKLFF
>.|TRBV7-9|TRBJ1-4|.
TGTGCCAGCAGCTTAGGGCAGGCAACTAATGAAAAACTGTTTTTT
CASSLGQATNEKLFF
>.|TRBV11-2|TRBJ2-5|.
TGTGCCAGCAGCTGGGCCCCCGGAGAGACCCAGTACTTC
CASSWAPGETQYF
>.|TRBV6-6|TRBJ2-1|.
TGTGCCAGCAGTGGGGGTTCCTACAATGAGCAGTTCTTC
CASSGGSYNEQFF
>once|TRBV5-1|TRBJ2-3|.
TGCGCCAGCAGCCAGGAGGCCAGAAACACAGATACGCAGTATTTT
CASSQEARNTDTQYF
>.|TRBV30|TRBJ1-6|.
TGTGCCTGGAGTGTACTACAGTCCTATAATTCACCCCTCCACTTT
CAWSVLQSYNSPLHF
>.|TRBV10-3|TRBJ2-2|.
TGTGCCATCAGGGCCCTAGACGGCACCGGGGAGCTGTTTTTT
CAIRALDGTGELFF
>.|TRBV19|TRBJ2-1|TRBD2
TGTGCCAGTAGTATAGGCACAGCGGGGGAGCACAATGAGCAGTTCTTC
CASSIGTAGEHNEQFF
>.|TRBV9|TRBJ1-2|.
TGTGCCAGCAGCGTAGAGCAGGGTTGGAACTATGGCTACACCTTC
CASSVEQGWNYGYTF
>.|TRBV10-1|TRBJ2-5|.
TGCGCCAGCAGTGAAAGCGGGCAAGGGACCCAGTACTTC
CASSESGQGTQYF
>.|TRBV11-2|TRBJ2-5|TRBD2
TGTGCCAGCAGCTTAGGCAGCGGGGCCTTACAAGAGACCCAGTACTTC
CASSLGSGALQETQYF
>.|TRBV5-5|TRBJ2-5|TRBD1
TGTGCCAGCAGCCCGGGGACAGGAGAACCCCAAGAGACCCAGTACTTC
CASSPGTGEPQETQYF
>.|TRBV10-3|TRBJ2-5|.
TGTGCCATCAGTGAGCAGGGTGGGGGCTCACAAGAGACCCAGTACTTC
CAISEQGGGSQETQYF